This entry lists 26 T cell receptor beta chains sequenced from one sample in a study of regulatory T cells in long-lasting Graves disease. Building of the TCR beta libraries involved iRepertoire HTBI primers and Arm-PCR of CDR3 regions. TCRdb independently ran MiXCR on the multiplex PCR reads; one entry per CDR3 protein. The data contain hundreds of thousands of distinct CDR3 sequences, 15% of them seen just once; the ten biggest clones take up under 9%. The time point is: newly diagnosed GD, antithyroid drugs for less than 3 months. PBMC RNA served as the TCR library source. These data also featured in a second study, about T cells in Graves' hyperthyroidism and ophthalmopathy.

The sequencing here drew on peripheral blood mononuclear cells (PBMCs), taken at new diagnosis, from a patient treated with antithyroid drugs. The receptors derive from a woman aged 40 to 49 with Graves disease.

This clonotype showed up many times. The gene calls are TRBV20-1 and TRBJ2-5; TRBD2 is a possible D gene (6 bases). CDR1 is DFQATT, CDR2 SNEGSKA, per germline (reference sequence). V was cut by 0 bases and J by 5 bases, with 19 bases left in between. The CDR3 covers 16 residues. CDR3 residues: CSAREWGTGAAETQYF. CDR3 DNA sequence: TGCAGTGCTAGAGAATGGGGGACGGGAGCAGCGGAGACCCAGTACTTC.

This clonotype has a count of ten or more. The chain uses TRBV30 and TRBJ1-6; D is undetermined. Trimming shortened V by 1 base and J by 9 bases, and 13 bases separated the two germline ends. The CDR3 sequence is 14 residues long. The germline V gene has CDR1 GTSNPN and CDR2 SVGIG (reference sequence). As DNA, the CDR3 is TGTGCCTGGAGTGGGCCGGGTAGTGGTTCACCCCTCCACTTT. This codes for CAWSGPGSGSPLHF.

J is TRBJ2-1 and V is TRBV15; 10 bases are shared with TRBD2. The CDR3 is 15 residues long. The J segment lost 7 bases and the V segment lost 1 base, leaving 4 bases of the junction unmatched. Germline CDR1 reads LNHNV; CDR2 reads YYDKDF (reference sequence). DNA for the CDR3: TGTGCCACCAGCAGAGCCCCTAGCGGGAGTAATGAGCAGTTCTTC. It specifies CATSRAPSGSNEQFF.

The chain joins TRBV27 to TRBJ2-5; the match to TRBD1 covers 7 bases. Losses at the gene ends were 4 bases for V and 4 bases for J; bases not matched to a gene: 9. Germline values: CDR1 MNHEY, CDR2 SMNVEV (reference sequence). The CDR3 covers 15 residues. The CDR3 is CASSYGTAGGETQYF. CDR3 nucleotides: TGTGCCAGCAGTTATGGGACAGCAGGGGGAGAGACCCAGTACTTC.

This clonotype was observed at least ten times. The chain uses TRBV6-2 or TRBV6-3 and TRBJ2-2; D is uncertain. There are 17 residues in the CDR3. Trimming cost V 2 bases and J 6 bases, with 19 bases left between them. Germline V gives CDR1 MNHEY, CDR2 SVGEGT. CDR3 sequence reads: CASSYNPSRGKAGELFF. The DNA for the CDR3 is TGTGCCAGCAGTTACAACCCCTCGCGAGGAAAAGCCGGGGAGCTGTTTTTT.

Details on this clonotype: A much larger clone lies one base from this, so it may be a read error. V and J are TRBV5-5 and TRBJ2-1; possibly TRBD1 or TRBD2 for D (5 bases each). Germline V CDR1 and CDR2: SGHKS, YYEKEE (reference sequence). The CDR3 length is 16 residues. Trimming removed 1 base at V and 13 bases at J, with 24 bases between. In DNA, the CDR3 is TGTGCCAGCAGCTTGCGGGACCCGACTCGGCAAGAGACCCAGTTCTTC. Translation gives CASSLRDPTRQETQFF. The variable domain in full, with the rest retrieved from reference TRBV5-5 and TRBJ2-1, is DAGVTQSPTHLIKTRGQQVTLRCSPISGHKSVSWYQQVLGQGPQFIFQYYEKEERGRGNFPDRFSARQFPNYSSELNVNALLLGDSALYLCASSLRDPTRQETQFFGPGTRLTVL.

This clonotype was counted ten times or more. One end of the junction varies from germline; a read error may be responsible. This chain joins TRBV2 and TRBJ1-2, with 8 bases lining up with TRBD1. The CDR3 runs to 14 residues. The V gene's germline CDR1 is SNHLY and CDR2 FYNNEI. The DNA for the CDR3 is TGTGCCAGCAGTGAATACCTGGGGGACAGGCAGTCTAGCTTC. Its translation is CASSEYLGDRQSSF. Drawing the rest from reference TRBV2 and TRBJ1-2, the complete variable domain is EPEVTQTPSHQVTQMGQEVILRCVPISNHLYFYWYRQILGQKVEFLVSFYNNEISEKSEIFDDQFSVERPDGSNFTLKIRSTKLEDSAMYFCASSEYLGDRQSSFGSGTRLTVV.

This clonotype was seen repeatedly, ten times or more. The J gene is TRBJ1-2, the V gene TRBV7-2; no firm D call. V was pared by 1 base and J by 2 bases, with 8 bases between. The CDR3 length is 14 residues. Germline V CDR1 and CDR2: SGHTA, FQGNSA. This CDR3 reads CASSLDSDNYGYTF. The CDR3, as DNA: TGTGCCAGCAGCTTAGACAGCGACAACTATGGCTACACCTTC.

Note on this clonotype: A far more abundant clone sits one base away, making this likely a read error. The CDR3 DNA sequence: TGTGCCAGCAGTTTTCGTACTAGCGGGAAGGAGGCCCAGTACTTC. This sequence encodes CASSFRTSGKEAQYF. The chain is built from TRBV12-3 or TRBV12-4 and TRBJ2-3; the match to TRBD2 covers 10 bases. The J call may be incorrect, as the DNA end agrees better with TRBJ2-5. The CDR3 has 15 amino acids.

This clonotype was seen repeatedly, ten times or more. The CDR3 DNA sequence: TGTGCCAGCAGCGATCAGGGTCACGGCACAGATACGCAGTATTTT. This codes for CASSDQGHGTDTQYF. V usage is TRBV7-9 and J usage is TRBJ2-3; a weak D match, TRBD1 (5 bases). Trimming pared 5 bases from V and 1 base from J, leaving 13 bases between. This CDR3 has 15 residues. The germline CDR1 and CDR2 sequences are SEHNR and FQNEAQ (reference sequence).

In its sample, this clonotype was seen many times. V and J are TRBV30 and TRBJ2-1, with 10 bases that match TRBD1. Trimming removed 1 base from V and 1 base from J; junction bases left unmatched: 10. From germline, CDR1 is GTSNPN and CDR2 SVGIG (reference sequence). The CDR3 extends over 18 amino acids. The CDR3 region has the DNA TGTGCCTGGAGTGCCCGATCTGGACAGGGGGGGTCCTACAATGAGCAGTTCTTC. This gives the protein CAWSARSGQGGSYNEQFF. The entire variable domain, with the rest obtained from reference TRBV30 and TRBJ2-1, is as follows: SQTIHQWPATLVQPVGSPLSLECTVEGTSNPNLYWYRQAAGRGLQLLFYSVGIGQISSEVPQNLSASRPQDRQFILSSKKLLLSDSGFYLCAWSARSGQGGSYNEQFFGPGTRLTVL.

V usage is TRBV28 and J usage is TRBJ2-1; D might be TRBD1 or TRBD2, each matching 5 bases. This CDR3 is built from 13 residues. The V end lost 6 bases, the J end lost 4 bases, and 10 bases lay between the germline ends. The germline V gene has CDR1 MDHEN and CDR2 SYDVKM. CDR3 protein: CASRGRVYNEQFF. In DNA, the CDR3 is TGTGCCAGCAGGGGACGAGTGTACAATGAGCAGTTCTTC.

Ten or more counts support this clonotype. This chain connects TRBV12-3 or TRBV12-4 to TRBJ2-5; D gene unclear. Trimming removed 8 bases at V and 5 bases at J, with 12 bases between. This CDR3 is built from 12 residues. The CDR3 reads CASPHNWETQYF. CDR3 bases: TGTGCCAGCCCCCACAACTGGGAGACCCAGTACTTC.

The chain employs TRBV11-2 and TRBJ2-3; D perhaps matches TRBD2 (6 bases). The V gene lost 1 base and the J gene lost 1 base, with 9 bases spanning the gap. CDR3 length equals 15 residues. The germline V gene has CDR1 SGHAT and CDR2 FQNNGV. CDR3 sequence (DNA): TGTGCCAGCAGCTTAGTCGAGCGGGGCACAGATACGCAGTATTTT. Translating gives CASSLVERGTDTQYF.

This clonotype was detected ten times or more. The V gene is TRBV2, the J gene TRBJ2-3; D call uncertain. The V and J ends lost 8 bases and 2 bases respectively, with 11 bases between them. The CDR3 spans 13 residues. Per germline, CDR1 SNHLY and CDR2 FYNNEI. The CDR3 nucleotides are TGTGCCAGCGAGTACGGGCCCACAGATACGCAGTATTTT. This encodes CASEYGPTDTQYF. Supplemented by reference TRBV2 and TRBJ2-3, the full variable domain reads EPEVTQTPSHQVTQMGQEVILRCVPISNHLYFYWYRQILGQKVEFLVSFYNNEISEKSEIFDDQFSVERPDGSNFTLKIRSTKLEDSAMYFCASEYGPTDTQYFGPGTRLTVL.

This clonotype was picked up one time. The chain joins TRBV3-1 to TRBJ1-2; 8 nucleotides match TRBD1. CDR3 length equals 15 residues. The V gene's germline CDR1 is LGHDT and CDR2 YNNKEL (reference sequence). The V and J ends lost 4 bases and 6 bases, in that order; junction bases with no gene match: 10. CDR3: CASSPSAGGANGYTF. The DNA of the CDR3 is TGTGCCAGCAGCCCATCTGCAGGGGGCGCGAATGGCTACACCTTC.

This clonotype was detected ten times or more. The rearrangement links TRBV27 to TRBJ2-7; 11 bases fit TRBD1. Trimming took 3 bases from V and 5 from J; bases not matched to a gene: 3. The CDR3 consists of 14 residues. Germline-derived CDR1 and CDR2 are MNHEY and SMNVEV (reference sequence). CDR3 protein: CASSFGTGGDEQYF. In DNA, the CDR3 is TGTGCCAGCAGTTTCGGGACAGGGGGTGACGAGCAGTACTTC.

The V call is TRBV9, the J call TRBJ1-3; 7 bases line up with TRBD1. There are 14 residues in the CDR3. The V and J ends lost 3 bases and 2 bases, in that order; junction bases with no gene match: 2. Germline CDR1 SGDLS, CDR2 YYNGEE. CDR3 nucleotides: TGTGCCAGCAGCGGAGACAGGGCTGGAAACACCATATATTTT. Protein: CASSGDRAGNTIYF.

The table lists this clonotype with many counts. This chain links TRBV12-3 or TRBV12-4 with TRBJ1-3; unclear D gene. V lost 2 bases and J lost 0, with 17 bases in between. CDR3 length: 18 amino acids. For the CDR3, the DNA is TGTGCCAGCAGTTTAAAGGGTTGGGTGCGAAGCTCTGGAAACACCATATATTTT. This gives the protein CASSLKGWVRSSGNTIYF.

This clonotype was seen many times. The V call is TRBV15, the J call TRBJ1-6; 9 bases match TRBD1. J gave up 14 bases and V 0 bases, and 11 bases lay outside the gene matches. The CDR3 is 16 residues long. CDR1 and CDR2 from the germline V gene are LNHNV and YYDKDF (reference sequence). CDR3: CATSRDPGQGLAALHF. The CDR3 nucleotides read TGTGCCACCAGCAGAGACCCGGGACAGGGCTTGGCGGCCCTCCACTTT.

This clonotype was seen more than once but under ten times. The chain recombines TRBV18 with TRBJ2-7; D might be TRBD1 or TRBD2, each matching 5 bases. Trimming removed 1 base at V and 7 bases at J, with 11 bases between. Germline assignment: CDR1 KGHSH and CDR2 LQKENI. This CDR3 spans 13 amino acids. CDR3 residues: CASSPQGTGEQYF. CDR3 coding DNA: TGTGCCAGCTCACCACAGGGGACGGGAGAGCAGTACTTC.

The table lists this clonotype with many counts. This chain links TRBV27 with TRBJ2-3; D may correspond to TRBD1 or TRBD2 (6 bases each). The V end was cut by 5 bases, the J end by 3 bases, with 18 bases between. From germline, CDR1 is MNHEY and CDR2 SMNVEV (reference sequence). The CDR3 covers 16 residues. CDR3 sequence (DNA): TGTGCCAGCAGTACCCCCGATGGGGGGCAGACAGATACGCAGTATTTT. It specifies CASSTPDGGQTDTQYF.

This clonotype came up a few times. CDR3 protein: CASSDPDRGPYEQYF. The CDR3 DNA reads as TGTGCCAGCAGTGATCCGGACAGGGGCCCATACGAGCAGTACTTC. This sequence joins TRBV6-2 or TRBV6-3 and TRBJ2-7; 9 positions match TRBD1. CDR3 length: 15 residues. V was clipped by 5 bases and J by 4 bases; unmatched bases: 9. Germline V lookup: CDR1 MNHEY, CDR2 SVGEGT.

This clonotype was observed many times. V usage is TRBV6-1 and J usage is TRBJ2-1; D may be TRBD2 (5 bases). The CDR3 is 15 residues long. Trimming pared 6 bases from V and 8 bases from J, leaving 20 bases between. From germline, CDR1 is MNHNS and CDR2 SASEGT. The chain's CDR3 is CASSEPFLAGDEQFF. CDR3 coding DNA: TGTGCCAGCAGCGAACCCTTCCTAGCAGGCGATGAGCAGTTCTTC.

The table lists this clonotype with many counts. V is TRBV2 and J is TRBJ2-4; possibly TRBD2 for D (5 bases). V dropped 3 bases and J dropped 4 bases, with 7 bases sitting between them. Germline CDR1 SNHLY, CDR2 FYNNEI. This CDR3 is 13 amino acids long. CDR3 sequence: CASSDGIKNIQYF. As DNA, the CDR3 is TGTGCCAGCAGTGACGGGATTAAAAACATTCAGTACTTC.

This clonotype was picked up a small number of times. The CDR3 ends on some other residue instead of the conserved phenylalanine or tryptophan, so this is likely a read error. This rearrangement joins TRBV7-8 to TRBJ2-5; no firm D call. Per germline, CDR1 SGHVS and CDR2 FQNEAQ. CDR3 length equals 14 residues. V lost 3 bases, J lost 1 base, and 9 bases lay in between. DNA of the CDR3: TGTGCCAGCAGCTTGGGTACTATCCAAGAGACCCAGTACTCC. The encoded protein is CASSLGTIQETQYS.